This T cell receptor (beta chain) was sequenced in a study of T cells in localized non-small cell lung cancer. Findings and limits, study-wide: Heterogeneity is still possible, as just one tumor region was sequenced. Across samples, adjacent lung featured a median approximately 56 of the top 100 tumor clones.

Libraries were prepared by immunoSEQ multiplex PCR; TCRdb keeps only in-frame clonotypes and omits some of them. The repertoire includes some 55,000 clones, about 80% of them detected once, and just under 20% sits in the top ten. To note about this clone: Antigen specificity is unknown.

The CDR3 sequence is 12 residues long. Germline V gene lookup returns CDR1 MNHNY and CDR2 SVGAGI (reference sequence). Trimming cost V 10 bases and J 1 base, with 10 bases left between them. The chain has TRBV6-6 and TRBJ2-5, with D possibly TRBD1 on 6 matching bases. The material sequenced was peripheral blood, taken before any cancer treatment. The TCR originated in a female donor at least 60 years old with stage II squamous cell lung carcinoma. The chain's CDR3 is CATQGGQETQYF. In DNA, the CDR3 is TGTGCCACCCAAGGGGGCCAAGAGACCCAGTACTTC.